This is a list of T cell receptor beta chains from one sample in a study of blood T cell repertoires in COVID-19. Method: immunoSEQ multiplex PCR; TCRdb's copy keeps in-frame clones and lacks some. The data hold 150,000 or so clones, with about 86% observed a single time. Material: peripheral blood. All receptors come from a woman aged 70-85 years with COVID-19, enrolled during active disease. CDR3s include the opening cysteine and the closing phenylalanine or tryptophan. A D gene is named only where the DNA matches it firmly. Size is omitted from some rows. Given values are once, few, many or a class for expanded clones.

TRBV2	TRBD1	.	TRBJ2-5	CASSPTRDSPLQETQYF	TGTGCCAGCAGTCCAACCCGGGACAGCCCTCTCCAAGAGACCCAGTACTTC
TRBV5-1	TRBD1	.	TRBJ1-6	CASSNSGTGGSPLHF	TGCGCCAGCAGCAACTCCGGGACAGGGGGTTCACCCCTCCACTTT
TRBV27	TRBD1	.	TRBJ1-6	CASSSLDRGNSPLHF	TGTGCCAGCAGTTCCTTGGACAGGGGGAATTCACCCCTCCACTTT
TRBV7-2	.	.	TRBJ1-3	CASSKREQSARNTIYF	TGTGCCAGCTCCAAGCGAGAGCAGTCGGCGCGAAACACCATATATTTT
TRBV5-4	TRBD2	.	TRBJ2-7	CASSRITSGDYEQYF	TGTGCCAGCAGCCGTATTACTAGCGGGGATTACGAGCAGTACTTC
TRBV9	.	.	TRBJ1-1	CASSVVPQNTEAFF	TGTGCCAGCAGCGTAGTCCCCCAGAACACTGAAGCTTTCTTT
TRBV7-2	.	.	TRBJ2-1	CASSLGLENEQFF	TGTGCCAGCAGCTTAGGGCTAGAGAATGAGCAGTTCTTC
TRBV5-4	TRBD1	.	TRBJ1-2	CASSSQGARIIYGYTF	TGTGCCAGCAGCTCACAGGGGGCGCGGATAATCTATGGCTACACCTTC
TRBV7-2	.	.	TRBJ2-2	CASSLVPGTNTGELFF	TGTGCCAGCAGCTTAGTTCCAGGAACGAACACCGGGGAGCTGTTTTTT
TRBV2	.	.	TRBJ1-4	CASSGNLGEKLFF	TGTGCCAGCAGTGGAAACCTCGGGGAAAAACTGTTTTTT
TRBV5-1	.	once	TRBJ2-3	CASSLSSTDTQYF	TGCGCCAGCAGCTTATCTAGCACAGATACGCAGTATTTT
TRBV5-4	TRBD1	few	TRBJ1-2	CASSSGGAGGLYGYTF	TGTGCCAGCAGCTCTGGGGGCGCAGGGGGCTTATATGGCTACACCTTC
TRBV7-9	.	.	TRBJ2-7	CASISQGNSYEQYF	TGTGCCAGCATCTCGCAGGGGAACTCCTACGAGCAGTACTTC
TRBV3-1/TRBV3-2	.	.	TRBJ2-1	CASSQVGRATYNEQFF	TGTGCCAGCAGCCAAGTGGGCAGGGCGACCTACAATGAGCAGTTCTTC
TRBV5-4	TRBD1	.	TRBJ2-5	CASSIDREETQYF	TGTGCCAGCAGCATAGACAGGGAGGAGACCCAGTACTTC
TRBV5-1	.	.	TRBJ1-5	CASSLDAGGGQPQHF	TGCGCCAGCAGCTTGGACGCTGGGGGCGGTCAGCCCCAGCATTTT
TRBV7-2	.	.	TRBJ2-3	CASSYTGGDSDTQYF	TGTGCCAGCAGCTACACAGGGGGGGATTCAGATACGCAGTATTTT